This T cell receptor beta chain comes out of a study of OX40 agonist ivuxolimab in advanced cancers. Study-wide background: An agonistic anti-OX40 (CD134) antibody, ivuxolimab, was used to treat the patients. Intravenous ivuxolimab was administered to patients every 2 weeks at 0.01 to 10 mg/kg. Patients were over 65% male with ages roughly 20 to 90, mean around 61. Study outcomes and limitations: The expanded peripheral T cells' antigen specificity was not determined.

Using immunoSEQ multiplex PCR, the repertoire was profiled, and TCRdb retains in-frame clones only, with some absent. Here the sample spans approximately 82,000 clones, over 65% being singletons. A note on this clone: Its antigen is as yet unknown.

The trim removed 1 base at V and 3 bases at J, leaving 5 bases unmatched. This CDR3 spans 16 amino acids. CDR1 is SGHNT, CDR2 YENEEA, per germline. This sequence joins TRBV11-3 and TRBJ2-2; 7 bases fit TRBD1. This sequence originates from an adult with an advanced solid tumor such as melanoma, head and neck, liver or kidney cancer. The sample was CD4+ or CD8+ T cells sorted from blood, taken in a trial of the OX40 agonist ivuxolimab. In nucleotides, the CDR3 is TGTGCCAGCAGCTTAGCCACCGGGACAGACACCGGGGAGCTGTTTTTT. Protein sequence: CASSLATGTDTGELFF.